The 7 T cell receptor beta chains in this list originate from one sample, sequenced in a study of shared clonotypes between healthy human individuals. The repertoire was sequenced with immunoSEQ multiplex PCR; TCRdb's copy has only in-frame clones and lacks some. The sample holds about 2 million clones, about 95% seen once. CD8 cells classed as naive were CD45RO-negative and positively selected for CCR7, excluding terminally differentiated effector memory CD45RA+ cells. The sequenced material came from naive CD8+ T cells sorted from blood. Every receptor here comes from a man aged 18 to 30 in good health.

The chain recombines TRBV15 with TRBJ1-4; possibly TRBD1 for D (6 bases). The CDR3 is made up of 16 amino acids. Germline CDR1 is LNHNV and CDR2 is YYDKDF (reference sequence). The V and J ends lost 3 bases and 8 bases respectively, with 19 bases between them. The CDR3 sequence: CATSRGRGYAREKLFF. The DNA for the CDR3 is TGTGCCACCAGCAGGGGCAGGGGCTATGCGCGGGAAAAACTGTTTTTT.

The chain combines TRBV7-6 with TRBJ2-3; D unresolved. V was trimmed by 5 bases and J by 2 bases, leaving 8 bases between them. Germline V gene sequence: CDR1 SGHVS, CDR2 FNYEAQ. This CDR3 has 13 amino acids. The CDR3 nucleotides read TGTGCCAGCAGCACCGGCAACACAGATACGCAGTATTTT. This sequence encodes CASSTGNTDTQYF.

This clone appeared once. The chain links TRBV5-6 to TRBJ1-6; D not resolved. V was clipped by 2 bases and J by 1 base, with 13 bases between them. The CDR3 is made up of 17 amino acids. Germline V gene lookup returns CDR1 SGHDT and CDR2 YYEEEE. CDR3 nucleotide sequence: TGTGCCAGCAGCTTCCCGCCGGGGTCTTCCTATAATTCACCCCTCCACTTT. It codes for CASSFPPGSSYNSPLHF. Based on the CDR3 plus reference TRBV5-6 and TRBJ1-6, the full variable domain is DAGVTQSPTHLIKTRGQQVTLRCSPKSGHDTVSWYQQALGQGPQFIFQYYEEEERQRGNFPDRFSGHQFPNYSSELNVNALLLGDSALYLCASSFPPGSSYNSPLHFGNGTRLTVT.

V is TRBV19 and J is TRBJ1-5, with D perhaps matching TRBD1 (5 bases). The CDR3 loop spans 15 amino acids. The germline CDR1 and CDR2 sequences are LNHDA and SQIVND (reference sequence). The V end was cut by 7 bases, the J end by 5 bases, with 18 bases between. CDR3 residues: CASTPWQGGDQPQHF. The CDR3 DNA follows: TGTGCCAGTACCCCGTGGCAGGGAGGCGATCAGCCCCAGCATTTT.

The chain has TRBV6-6 and TRBJ1-5, with 7 nucleotides matching TRBD1. V shed 5 bases, J shed 5 bases, and the junction held 9 bases outside the gene matches. This CDR3 is 15 amino acids long. CDR1 is MNHNY, CDR2 SVGAGI, per germline (reference sequence). The CDR3 is CASSVDRVQYQPQHF. In DNA, the CDR3 is TGTGCCAGCAGTGTAGACAGGGTGCAGTATCAGCCCCAGCATTTT.

This chain links TRBV4-3 with TRBJ2-5; 8 nucleotides match TRBD1. V shed 0 bases and J 3 bases; nucleotides not matched to a gene: 6. The CDR3 sequence is 16 residues long. CDR1 LGHNA and CDR2 YSLEER come from the germline V gene. The CDR3 here is CASSQELSGQEETQYF. The CDR3 DNA sequence: TGCGCCAGCAGCCAAGAACTGTCGGGACAGGAAGAGACCCAGTACTTC.

The chain is built from TRBV5-1 and TRBJ1-1; D not certain. This CDR3 spans 16 amino acids. Germline CDR1 is SGHRS and CDR2 is YFSETQ. Trimming took off 0 bases at V and 1 base at J, with 13 bases between the two ends. CDR3 sequence reads: CASSLEAFWANTEAFF. The CDR3 DNA sequence: TGCGCCAGCAGCTTGGAGGCTTTTTGGGCGAACACTGAAGCTTTCTTT.